The present entry profiles one TCR beta chain with its context. In the authors' methods: Researchers report that nucleated cell counts were estimated from reference gene primer amplification. Clones were read by immunoSEQ multiplex PCR, and TCRdb kept only the in-frame ones, dropping some. V and J calls and clone size follow that table, whereas D and trimming were derived from the DNA. The sample lists 200,000 to 250,000 clones; 70% to 90% were seen once. The CDR3 has 13 residues. V lost 6 bases to trimming and J lost 4 bases; unmatched junction nucleotides: 5. Looked up from germline, CDR1 is MNHEY and CDR2 is SVGAGI. The record originates from a study of blood T cell repertoires in COVID-19. On the study more broadly: PBMCs, B-cell-depleted T cells, or T cells were the source of the cDNA or gDNA that made up the material.

This TCR was sampled from a man aged 40-55 years with acute or convalescent COVID-19. The V and J genes are TRBV6-5 and TRBJ1-1, with 7 bases that match TRBD1. What was sequenced was peripheral blood. The CDR3 nucleotides are TGTGCCAGCAGCCGGGGACAGCCCACTGAAGCTTTCTTT. Translation: CASSRGQPTEAFF.